The 25 T cell receptor beta chains below all came from one sample that was sequenced in a study of cytomegalovirus exposure and HLA in healthy donors (dated by TCRdb to 2016 to 2017). Library preparation employed the immunoSEQ multiplex PCR assay. A mixture of 60 forward primers for TCR Vbeta segments and 13 reverse primers for TCR Jbeta segments was used in the multiplex PCR. Drawn from immuneACCESS, this table holds only the in-frame rearrangements with V and J called that TCRdb kept. Clones are partly lost; checked studies trace under half to an unresolved V gene and leave the rest unexplained. The sample table shows just under 250,000 clones, and 82% are seen once. Clones ranked in the top ten supply 4.5% to 6% of the sample. The specimen was PBMCs. The source of these receptors is a woman in her forties in good health and CMV-seropositive.

This clone has only one observation. The rearrangement uses TRBV15 and TRBJ1-4, with D unclear. CDR1 and CDR2 (germline): LNHNV, YYDKDF (reference sequence). The V gene lost 9 bases and the J gene lost 5 bases, with 13 bases spanning the gap. The CDR3 loop spans 13 amino acids. The CDR3 nucleotides are TGTGCCACTTCCTTGGGCCCCAATGAAAAACTGTTTTTT. The encoded protein is CATSLGPNEKLFF.

The chain uses TRBV11-3 and TRBJ1-1; 7 positions match TRBD1. This CDR3 is 13 amino acids long. V was clipped by 5 bases and J by 7 bases; unmatched bases: 7. CDR1 is SGHNT, CDR2 YENEEA, per germline. CDR3 protein: CASSGSRTGEAFF. The CDR3 DNA reads TGTGCCAGCAGCGGATCAAGGACAGGTGAAGCTTTCTTT.

V is TRBV5-6 and J is TRBJ2-7; 9 bases are shared with TRBD2. There are 15 residues in the CDR3. Looked up from germline, CDR1 is SGHDT and CDR2 is YYEEEE. The ends lost 2 bases at V and 3 bases at J; junction bases unmatched: 6. The CDR3 DNA reads as TGTGCCAGCAGCTTATTTCCTAGCGGGATCTACGAGCAGTACTTC. This sequence encodes CASSLFPSGIYEQYF. Together with reference TRBV5-6 and TRBJ2-7, the CDR3 gives the full variable domain: DAGVTQSPTHLIKTRGQQVTLRCSPKSGHDTVSWYQQALGQGPQFIFQYYEEEERQRGNFPDRFSGHQFPNYSSELNVNALLLGDSALYLCASSLFPSGIYEQYFGPGTRLTVT.

This clone was found once. The rearrangement uses TRBV10-3 and TRBJ1-1; D ambiguous. The V end lost 10 bases, the J end lost 2 bases, and 14 bases lay between the germline ends. This CDR3 spans 13 amino acids. Germline V lookup: CDR1 ENHRY, CDR2 SYGVKD. Written as DNA, the CDR3 is TGTGCCACCTCAGAAGTTTATAACACTGAAGCTTTCTTT. Its protein product is CATSEVYNTEAFF.

This clone was recorded only once. The J gene is TRBJ2-5, the V gene TRBV5-4; a possible D gene is TRBD2 (6 bases). The germline V gene has CDR1 SGHNT and CDR2 YYREEE (reference sequence). The CDR3 is made up of 12 amino acids. V gave up 2 bases and J gave up 11 bases, with 13 bases separating them. CDR3 sequence: CASSFTREEQYF. In nucleotides, the CDR3 is TGTGCCAGCAGCTTCACAAGGGAGGAGCAGTACTTC.

The chain couples TRBV4-2 to TRBJ2-3; D is perhaps TRBD1 (5 bases). V lost 3 bases, J lost 5 bases, and 9 bases lay in between. This CDR3 comprises 13 residues. Per germline, CDR1 LGHNA and CDR2 YNFKEQ. The CDR3 coding sequence is TGTGCCAGCAGCCAGGAAAGGGGAGATACGCAGTATTTT. Encoded protein: CASSQERGDTQYF.

The chain links TRBV5-1 to TRBJ2-3, with D perhaps matching TRBD2 (6 bases). This CDR3 has 16 residues. Germline loops: CDR1 SGHRS, CDR2 YFSETQ. Trimming took off 3 bases at V and 1 base at J, with 15 bases between the two ends. The CDR3 loop is CASSSRGSGRTDTQYF. In DNA form, the CDR3 reads TGCGCCAGCAGCTCCCGGGGAAGCGGGCGCACAGATACGCAGTATTTT.

The chain combines TRBV6-5 with TRBJ2-1; TRBD2 agrees at 11 bases. The junction had 7 bases not matched to a gene; V was cut back by 10 bases and J by 11 bases. The CDR3 consists of 12 residues. Germline V gene sequence: CDR1 MNHEY, CDR2 SVGAGI. CDR3 coding DNA: TGTGCCACTCATAGCGGGAGGGCTAAGCAGTTCTTC. It codes for CATHSGRAKQFF.

DNA of the CDR3: TGTGCCAGCAGCCGGGACAAAATTAACACTGAAGCTTTCTTT. Translating it yields CASSRDKINTEAFF. The J gene is TRBJ1-1, the V gene TRBV28, with D possibly matching TRBD1 (6 bases). This CDR3 has 14 residues. Germline V gene data show CDR1 as MDHEN and CDR2 as SYDVKM. The V end was cut by 6 bases, the J end by 2 bases, with 13 bases between.

The gene calls are TRBV19 and TRBJ2-1; 9 positions agree with TRBD2. Looked up from germline, CDR1 is LNHDA and CDR2 is SQIVND (reference sequence). The ends lost 3 bases at V and 5 bases at J; junction bases unmatched: 5. This CDR3 is 15 amino acids long. The CDR3, as DNA: TGTGCCAGTAGTATCTCAACTAGCGGGCACAATGAGCAGTTCTTC. Protein sequence: CASSISTSGHNEQFF.

The J gene is TRBJ1-2, the V gene TRBV7-9; D perhaps matches TRBD1 (6 bases). CDR1 and CDR2 from the germline V gene are SEHNR and FQNEAQ (reference sequence). This CDR3 region has 13 residues. The V and J ends lost 8 bases and 4 bases respectively, with 14 bases between them. CDR3: CASRIGQSYGYTF. The CDR3 bases are TGTGCCAGCCGTATAGGACAGAGCTATGGCTACACCTTC.

The genes are TRBV5-1 and TRBJ2-1; unclear D gene. Trimming took off 0 bases at V and 2 bases at J, with 3 bases between the two ends. The length of the CDR3 is 13 residues. CDR1 is SGHRS and CDR2 is YFSETQ in the germline V gene. The CDR3 coding sequence is TGCGCCAGCAGCTTGGATACCTACAATGAGCAGTTCTTC. Protein: CASSLDTYNEQFF.

The chain employs TRBV11-2 and TRBJ1-5, with a tentative D call TRBD1 (6 bases). This CDR3 spans 15 amino acids. V shed 0 bases and J shed 7 bases, with 13 bases lying between them. Germline assignment: CDR1 SGHAT and CDR2 FQNNGV. CDR3 amino acids: CASSLDWGGRQPQHF. The DNA for the CDR3 is TGTGCCAGCAGCTTAGATTGGGGGGGCAGGCAGCCCCAGCATTTT.

This clone was seen a single time. V and J are TRBV7-9 and TRBJ1-6, with D uncertain. The V and J ends lost 4 bases and 5 bases respectively, with 9 bases between them. The CDR3 is 14 residues long. CDR1 is SEHNR, CDR2 FQNEAQ, per germline (reference sequence). CDR3 region: CASSSWADNSPLHF. CDR3 nucleotide sequence: TGTGCCAGCAGCTCGTGGGCTGATAATTCACCCCTCCACTTT.

CDR3: CASSQARTGGYEQYF. The CDR3 DNA reads TGCGCCAGCAGCCAAGCTAGGACAGGGGGGTACGAGCAGTACTTC. This sequence joins TRBV4-3 and TRBJ2-7, with 10 nucleotides matching TRBD1. The CDR3 loop spans 15 amino acids. Germline V CDR1 and CDR2: LGHNA, YSLEER. V shed 1 base, J shed 4 bases, and the junction held 4 bases outside the gene matches.

V usage is TRBV6-5 and J usage is TRBJ2-7; 11 positions agree with TRBD1. V lost 4 bases, J lost 7 bases, and 9 bases stayed unmatched. Germline assignment: CDR1 MNHEY and CDR2 SVGAGI. There are 15 residues in the CDR3. As DNA, the CDR3 is TGTGCCAGCAGTTTTCAAGGACAGGGGGCGGAAGAGCAGTACTTC. Translated: CASSFQGQGAEEQYF.

The chain carries TRBV6-5 and TRBJ1-5; tentatively, D is TRBD1 (6 bases). The CDR3 consists of 13 residues. V shed 6 bases and J shed 5 bases, with 11 bases lying between them. Looked up from germline, CDR1 is MNHEY and CDR2 is SVGAGI. DNA for the CDR3: TGTGCCAGCAGACAGGGAAGGCATCAGCCCCAGCATTTT. Translating it yields CASRQGRHQPQHF.

This clone was recorded only once. The V gene is TRBV9, the J gene TRBJ1-1; D not resolved. The V end was cut by 0 bases, the J end by 1 base, with 10 bases between. The germline gives CDR1 SGDLS, CDR2 YYNGEE. The CDR3 runs to 15 residues. The CDR3 loop is CASSVEGRENTEAFF. The CDR3 DNA reads TGTGCCAGCAGCGTAGAAGGCCGGGAGAACACTGAAGCTTTCTTT.

This chain uses TRBV10-2 with TRBJ1-2; 8 bases map to TRBD1. The trim removed 3 bases at V and 7 bases at J, leaving 4 bases unmatched. Germline CDR1 reads WSHSY; CDR2 reads SAAADI. The CDR3 length is 13 residues. CDR3 sequence: CASSDAGGIGYTF. DNA of the CDR3: TGCGCCAGCAGTGACGCAGGGGGCATTGGCTACACCTTC.

The chain employs TRBV11-1 and TRBJ1-1, with 9 nucleotides matching TRBD1. Germline assignment: CDR1 SGHAT and CDR2 FQDESV (reference sequence). The CDR3 runs 16 residues. Losses at the gene ends were 4 bases for V and 6 bases for J; bases not matched to a gene: 12. DNA for the CDR3: TGTGCCAGCAGCTCTGATATAGGACAGGGGAGCGCTGAAGCTTTCTTT. This sequence encodes CASSSDIGQGSAEAFF.

The V and J genes are TRBV4-3 and TRBJ1-4; maybe TRBD1 (6 bases). V was clipped by 4 bases and J by 5 bases, with 20 bases between them. This CDR3 contains 17 residues. CDR1 and CDR2 (germline): LGHNA, YSLEER. CDR3 nucleotide sequence: TGCGCCAGCAGCCCTGAGGGGGTCGGCAACATCAATGAAAAACTGTTTTTT. Translation: CASSPEGVGNINEKLFF.

V gene TRBV7-2 combines with J gene TRBJ2-7, with 10 bases matching TRBD2. V shed 2 bases and J 0 bases; nucleotides not matched to a gene: 4. Germline-derived CDR1 and CDR2 are SGHTA and FQGNSA. This CDR3 comprises 16 residues. The CDR3 reads CASSLLGLAASYEQYF. CDR3 bases: TGTGCCAGCAGCTTACTCGGACTAGCGGCCTCCTACGAGCAGTACTTC.

The genes are TRBV5-1 and TRBJ2-3; 9 bases map to TRBD2. The CDR3 loop spans 16 amino acids. Germline values: CDR1 SGHRS, CDR2 YFSETQ. V was pared by 2 bases and J by 2 bases, with 6 bases of the junction left unmatched. The CDR3 region is CASSFRLAVYTDTQYF. CDR3 nucleotides: TGCGCCAGCAGCTTTAGACTAGCGGTCTACACAGATACGCAGTATTTT.

To note about this clone: Relative to the germline gene, one junction end is altered; a read error may explain this. The chain is built from TRBV6-5 and TRBJ2-5, with 7 bases matching TRBD1. The germline gives CDR1 MNHEY, CDR2 SVGAGI. The CDR3 contains 15 residues. CDR3 region: CASRRNSGGLEAQYF. The CDR3, as DNA: TGTGCCAGCAGACGGAACTCAGGGGGTTTAGAGGCCCAGTACTTC.

The V gene is TRBV9, the J gene TRBJ2-1; D is unclear. The germline V gene encodes CDR1 SGDLS and CDR2 YYNGEE. Deletions cut 0 bases from V and 0 bases from J, with 13 bases between. This CDR3 has 17 residues. The CDR3 DNA follows: TGTGCCAGCAGCGTAGAGGCAGGTCCGAGCTCCTACAATGAGCAGTTCTTC. Protein product: CASSVEAGPSSYNEQFF.